These 3 T cell receptor beta chains share one sample of origin, sequenced in a study of beta chain features in type 1 diabetes. These TCRs' antigens remain unknown. Reverse transcription of all isolated RNA meant that expressed TCRB transcripts were sequenced. Measured with immunoSEQ multiplex PCR; TCRdb has only the in-frame clones, and not every one. Of tens of thousands of clones in the sample, around 49% were seen once. Study-wide results and caveats: TCRB CDR3 length was moderately but significantly reduced in all four CD4+ subsets of Type 1 diabetes patients.

The sample taken for sequencing was central memory CD4+ T cells from blood. The receptors here all came from a man between 25 and 39 years old with type 1 diabetes.

V is TRBV6-5 and J is TRBJ2-3; perhaps TRBD2 as D (5 bases). There are 14 residues in the CDR3. V was clipped by 7 bases and J by 0 bases, with 11 bases between them. Germline lookup yields CDR1 MNHEY and CDR2 SVGAGI. The CDR3: CASKGPGSTDTQYF. The DNA for the CDR3 is TGTGCCAGCAAGGGTCCGGGGAGCACAGATACGCAGTATTTT.

This clone was seen a handful of times. The chain carries TRBV6-1 and TRBJ1-5, with D unclear. The germline V gene encodes CDR1 MNHNS and CDR2 SASEGT. This CDR3 is 13 amino acids long. V gave up 5 bases and J gave up 5 bases, with 10 bases separating them. The CDR3 DNA follows: TGTGCCAGCAGTCATTCGAGAGATCAGCCCCAGCATTTT. Translation gives CASSHSRDQPQHF.

The CDR3 nucleotides read TGTGCCAGCAGACCTAGCGGGAGGAGGGACAATGAGCAGTTCTTC. Its translation: CASRPSGRRDNEQFF. The chain recombines TRBV2 with TRBJ2-1, with 11 bases lining up with TRBD2. Germline trimming cut 6 bases from V and 5 bases from J; bases unmatched to any gene: 6. The germline CDR1 and CDR2 sequences are SNHLY and FYNNEI. The CDR3 covers 15 residues.